This TCR beta chain came from a study of cytomegalovirus exposure and HLA in healthy donors. Notes on the study in general: A classifier reportedly called cytomegalovirus status with high sensitivity and specificity.

Donors were drawn from the approximately 130-subject validation cohort, separate from the 666-subject first cohort. This CDR3 contains 11 residues. Germline V gene data show CDR1 as DFQATT and CDR2 as SNEGSKA (reference sequence). Trimming shortened V by 6 bases and J by 6 bases, and 11 bases separated the two germline ends. This table comes from immunoSEQ multiplex PCR, and its TCRdb copy is limited to in-frame clones, with some not included. Found here are about 150,000 clones, about 91% of them singletons; the top ten hold roughly 4.8%. A single count supports this clone. Its antigen is not known. The source of this sequence is a man aged 18 to 35 in good health and CMV-seropositive. The genes are TRBV20-1 and TRBJ2-5; TRBD2 might be the D (5 bases). The sample was PBMCs. The CDR3 sequence is CSAPTRQTQYF. The CDR3 nucleotides are TGCAGTGCCCCCACTAGGCAGACCCAGTACTTC.